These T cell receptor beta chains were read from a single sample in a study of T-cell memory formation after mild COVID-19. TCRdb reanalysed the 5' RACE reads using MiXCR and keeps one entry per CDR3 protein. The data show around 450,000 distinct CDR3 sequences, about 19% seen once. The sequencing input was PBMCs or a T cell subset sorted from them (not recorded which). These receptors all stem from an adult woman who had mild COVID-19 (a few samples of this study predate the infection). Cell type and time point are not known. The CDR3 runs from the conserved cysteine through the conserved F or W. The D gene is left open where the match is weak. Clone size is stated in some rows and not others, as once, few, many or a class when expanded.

CACFHNYEQYF,TGTGCCTGTTTTCATAACTACGAGCAGTACTTC,TRBV30,.,TRBJ2-7,.
CASSHRGSNQPQHF,TGCGCCAGCAGCCACAGGGGGAGCAATCAGCCCCAGCATTTT,TRBV4-1,few,TRBJ1-5,TRBD1
CASSQMTLSLEQYF,TGTGCCAGCAGCCAAATGACACTCTCCCTCGAGCAGTACTTC,TRBV7-6,.,TRBJ2-7,.
CANKDRLDTEAFF,TGTGCCAACAAAGACAGGTTGGACACTGAAGCTTTCTTT,TRBV6-1,many,TRBJ1-1,.
CAPGTSGGNEQFF,TGTGCCCCGGGGACTAGCGGGGGGAATGAGCAGTTCTTC,TRBV24-1,few,TRBJ2-1,TRBD2
CASSDDYHASEAFF,TGCGCCAGCAGCGACGATTACCACGCGAGTGAAGCTTTCTTT,TRBV4-1,few,TRBJ1-1,.
CATSRDLGTPAGEKLFF,TGTGCCACCAGCAGAGACCTTGGGACCCCCGCCGGTGAAAAACTGTTTTTT,TRBV15,few,TRBJ1-4,.
CAWSVRGRARELFF,TGTGCCTGGAGTGTCCGCGGGAGGGCCCGGGAGCTGTTTTTT,TRBV30,few,TRBJ2-2,TRBD2
CSARKGPNTEAFF,TGCAGTGCTAGAAAGGGGCCGAACACTGAAGCTTTCTTT,TRBV20-1,.,TRBJ1-1,.
CASSPDSLGNYGYTF,TGTGCCAGCAGCCCAGACAGCCTTGGAAACTATGGCTACACCTTC,TRBV5-6,few,TRBJ1-2,.
CASSLATGVRGGYTF,TGTGCCAGCAGCTTGGCGACAGGAGTCAGGGGTGGCTACACCTTC,TRBV5-5,few,TRBJ1-2,.
CAIKETEGGNEQFF,TGTGCCATCAAGGAGACAGAGGGAGGGAATGAGCAGTTCTTC,TRBV10-3,few,TRBJ2-1,TRBD2
CASRKGHRESTEAFF,TGTGCCAGCAGAAAGGGACACCGGGAGAGCACTGAAGCTTTCTTT,TRBV6-5,.,TRBJ1-1,.
CSVVGGPSPYEQYF,TGCAGCGTTGTCGGGGGCCCTTCCCCCTACGAGCAGTACTTC,TRBV29-1,.,TRBJ2-7,.
CASSLAAGTVGYEQYF,TGTGCCAGCAGCTTAGCGGCCGGGACGGTTGGCTACGAGCAGTACTTC,TRBV7-6,few,TRBJ2-7,.
CASSVSGKTNIQYF,TGTGCCAGCAGCGTATCAGGGAAGACGAACATTCAGTACTTC,TRBV9,.,TRBJ2-4,.
CASSVGYSRWDTGELFF,TGTGCCAGCAGCGTAGGTTACTCTAGGTGGGACACCGGGGAGCTGTTTTTT,TRBV9,.,TRBJ2-2,.
CASSLADTQYF,TGTGCCAGCAGCTTAGCCGATACGCAGTATTTT,TRBV12-3/TRBV12-4,many,TRBJ2-3,.
CASSVGGSRNTEAFF,TGTGCCAGCAGCGTAGGGGGGTCGAGGAACACTGAAGCTTTCTTT,TRBV9,.,TRBJ1-1,.
CASSLDRPYNGYTF,TGTGCCAGCAGCTTAGACAGGCCATATAATGGCTACACCTTC,TRBV7-2,.,TRBJ1-2,.
CASSELWDRPGADTQYF,TGTGCCAGCAGTGAACTGTGGGACAGACCTGGGGCAGATACGCAGTATTTT,TRBV2,.,TRBJ2-3,TRBD1
CASRPGASSYEQYF,TGTGCCAGCAGACCAGGGGCCAGCTCCTACGAGCAGTACTTC,TRBV12-3/TRBV12-4,.,TRBJ2-7,.
CSARASATRTGGRYEQYF,TGCAGTGCTAGAGCTTCGGCGACGAGGACAGGGGGCCGTTACGAGCAGTACTTC,TRBV20-1,many,TRBJ2-7,TRBD1
CASSPPLAGAYNEQFF,TGTGCCAGCAGTCCCCCTCTAGCGGGAGCTTACAATGAGCAGTTCTTC,TRBV12-3/TRBV12-4,.,TRBJ2-1,TRBD2
CASSQRGGELFF,TGCGCCAGCAGCCAAAGAGGCGGGGAGCTGTTTTTT,TRBV4-1,.,TRBJ2-2,.
CSAAGTSRNNEQFF,TGCAGTGCTGCCGGGACTAGCCGGAACAATGAGCAGTTCTTC,TRBV20-1,.,TRBJ2-1,TRBD2
CSAPDRTSRTYEQYF,TGCAGTGCTCCGGATAGGACTAGTCGAACCTACGAGCAGTACTTC,TRBV20-1,.,TRBJ2-7,TRBD2
CASSTALGAVETQYF,TGCGCCAGCAGTACGGCTCTAGGGGCTGTGGAGACCCAGTACTTC,TRBV5-1,.,TRBJ2-5,.
CSARRREDRETQYF,TGCAGTGCTAGGAGGCGGGAGGACCGGGAGACCCAGTACTTC,TRBV20-1,.,TRBJ2-5,TRBD2
CATSDFAGETQYF,TGTGCCACCAGTGATTTTGCGGGAGAGACCCAGTACTTC,TRBV24-1,.,TRBJ2-5,.
CASSRGLRQPQHF,TGTGCCAGTAGCAGGGGTTTGAGGCAGCCCCAGCATTTT,TRBV19,.,TRBJ1-5,.
CAISEAVYEQYF,TGTGCCATCAGTGAGGCGGTTTACGAGCAGTACTTC,TRBV10-3,.,TRBJ2-7,.
CASSPTDRGQPQHF,TGTGCCAGCAGCCCAACCGACAGGGGCCAGCCCCAGCATTTT,TRBV2,.,TRBJ1-5,TRBD1
CASSSLGVGRPLHF,TGTGCCAGCAGCTCCCTTGGGGTCGGGCGACCCCTCCACTTT,TRBV12-3/TRBV12-4,.,TRBJ1-6,.
CASSEDGDYGYTF,TGTGCCAGCAGTGAGGACGGAGACTATGGCTACACCTTC,TRBV2,few,TRBJ1-2,.
CASSPRGEATEAFF,TGTGCCAGCAGTCCCCGGGGGGAGGCAACTGAAGCTTTCTTT,TRBV27,.,TRBJ1-1,.
CASSLDRTGSGYTF,TGTGCCAGCAGTTTAGATCGGACAGGGAGTGGCTACACCTTC,TRBV12-3/TRBV12-4,.,TRBJ1-2,TRBD1
CAISARGSPTGELFF,TGTGCCATCAGTGCACGAGGTTCCCCGACCGGGGAGCTGTTTTTT,TRBV10-3,.,TRBJ2-2,.
CSALTRTGNINSPLHF,TGCAGTGCCCTTACGAGGACAGGGAACATCAATTCACCCCTCCACTTT,TRBV20-1,.,TRBJ1-6,TRBD1
CASSYSLQRYEQYF,TGTGCCAGCAGTTACTCGCTACAGCGCTACGAGCAGTACTTC,TRBV6-5,.,TRBJ2-7,.
CASSHGTGGDEQFF,TGCGCCAGCAGTCATGGGACAGGGGGCGATGAGCAGTTCTTC,TRBV23-1,few,TRBJ2-1,TRBD1
CSVEEKTGYDAYGYTF,TGCAGCGTTGAAGAAAAGACAGGGTACGATGCCTATGGCTACACCTTC,TRBV29-1,few,TRBJ1-2,TRBD1